This entry lists 28 T cell receptor beta chains sequenced from one sample in a study of blood T cell repertoires in COVID-19 (dated by TCRdb to 2018 to 2020). Library preparation used the immunoSEQ multiplex PCR assay. TCRdb's version of the immuneACCESS table is confined to in-frame rearrangements and falls short of the full clone set. An unresolved V gene accounts for under half of the shortfall where checked; the remainder is of unknown origin. In all, the sample holds 100,000 to 150,000 clones, and 70% to 85% of those were seen once. Together, the top ten hold over 15% of the sample. The sequenced sample was peripheral blood. The receptors come from a woman between 45 and 60 years old with acute or convalescent COVID-19.

The chain employs TRBV29-1 and TRBJ2-7; TRBD1 is a possible D gene (5 bases). This CDR3 has 15 amino acids. CDR1 is SQVTM, CDR2 ANQGSEA, per germline. Trimming pared 1 base from V and 5 bases from J, leaving 18 bases between. The CDR3 is CSVEVLGAPGHEQYF. CDR3 nucleotide sequence: TGCAGCGTTGAAGTTCTTGGGGCGCCGGGCCACGAGCAGTACTTC.

The gene calls are TRBV27 and TRBJ1-5; 7 bases map to TRBD1. CDR3 length: 15 residues. CDR1 MNHEY and CDR2 SMNVEV come from the germline V gene (reference sequence). The J segment lost 3 bases and the V segment lost 5 bases, leaving 7 bases of the junction unmatched. The CDR3 coding sequence is TGTGCCAGCAGTGGAAGGGACAGTGCCAATCAGCCCCAGCATTTT. It specifies CASSGRDSANQPQHF.

This chain uses TRBV30 with TRBJ1-5, with 10 bases matching TRBD1. The CDR3 spans 15 residues. J gave up 5 bases and V 1 base, and 5 bases lay outside the gene matches. CDR1 GTSNPN and CDR2 SVGIG come from the germline V gene (reference sequence). The CDR3 loop reads CAWSALGQGDQPQHF. The DNA for the CDR3 is TGTGCCTGGAGTGCCTTAGGACAGGGGGATCAGCCCCAGCATTTT.

The gene calls are TRBV9 and TRBJ2-3; 15 bases fit TRBD2. Germline CDR1 is SGDLS and CDR2 is YYNGEE. This CDR3 spans 19 amino acids. Trimming at V came to 4 bases and at J to 3 bases, leaving 12 bases not matched to a gene. Here the CDR3 DNA reads TGTGCCAGCAGCCCGAGCCGGACTAGCGGGGGGGCTAGAACAGATACGCAGTATTTT. Translating gives CASSPSRTSGGARTDTQYF.

The V and J genes are TRBV4-2 and TRBJ1-3; D not resolved. The V gene's germline CDR1 is LGHNA and CDR2 YNFKEQ. Trimming left V 2 bases short and J 2 bases short, with 10 bases between. The CDR3 length is 15 residues. The CDR3 coding sequence is TGTGCCAGCAGCCAAAGTTGGGGAGCTGGAAACACCATATATTTT. Protein product: CASSQSWGAGNTIYF.

The chain links TRBV5-4 to TRBJ1-1; TRBD1 matches 7 bases. J gave up 7 bases and V 2 bases, and 5 bases lay outside the gene matches. Germline-derived CDR1 and CDR2 are SGHNT and YYREEE (reference sequence). The CDR3 has 13 residues. DNA of the CDR3: TGTGCCAGCAGCTTTGGCGACAGGGTTGAAGCTTTCTTT. This sequence encodes CASSFGDRVEAFF.

The V and J genes are TRBV10-2 and TRBJ2-1; 9 bases align to TRBD2. V was pared by 3 bases and J by 4 bases, with 4 bases of the junction left unmatched. Germline CDR1 is WSHSY and CDR2 is SAAADI. The CDR3 extends over 15 amino acids. The CDR3 DNA sequence: TGCGCCAGCAGTGATGTCAGCGGGGGGTACAATGAGCAGTTCTTC. Translating gives CASSDVSGGYNEQFF.

The chain links TRBV6-5 to TRBJ1-6; D might be TRBD1 (5 bases). Germline V gives CDR1 MNHEY, CDR2 SVGAGI. Deletions cut 8 bases from V and 5 bases from J, with 16 bases between. CDR3 size: 15 residues. CDR3 sequence reads: CASLRGKVNNSPLHF. In DNA form, the CDR3 reads TGTGCCAGCCTAAGGGGCAAGGTGAATAATTCACCCCTCCACTTT.

The chain couples TRBV19 to TRBJ1-5; 10 positions agree with TRBD1. The germline V gene encodes CDR1 LNHDA and CDR2 SQIVND (reference sequence). The J segment lost 3 bases and the V segment lost 0 bases, leaving 2 bases of the junction unmatched. This CDR3 spans 16 amino acids. The CDR3 loop is CASSIEGQGNNQPQHF. In DNA form, the CDR3 reads TGTGCCAGTAGTATAGAGGGACAGGGGAACAATCAGCCCCAGCATTTT.

In its sample, this clone was seen once. The V gene is TRBV5-4, the J gene TRBJ2-1; 10 bases agree with TRBD1. V lost 4 bases and J lost 10; bases outside the gene matches: 8. CDR3 length equals 14 residues. Germline V CDR1 and CDR2: SGHNT, YYREEE (reference sequence). The CDR3 here is CASSVRDRGGEQFF. CDR3 nucleotide sequence: TGTGCCAGCAGCGTCCGGGACAGGGGAGGGGAGCAGTTCTTC.

The V and J genes are TRBV4-2 and TRBJ1-2; a possible D gene is TRBD1 (5 bases). Germline values: CDR1 LGHNA, CDR2 YNFKEQ. Trimming cost V 0 bases and J 3 bases, with 8 bases left between them. The CDR3 runs to 14 residues. This chain's CDR3 is CASSQDQGYYGYTF. The CDR3 coding sequence is TGTGCCAGCAGCCAAGATCAGGGATACTATGGCTACACCTTC.

This sequence joins TRBV18 and TRBJ1-3; tentatively, D is TRBD1 (6 bases). V was shortened by 2 bases and J by 0 bases, with 8 bases between the two germline ends. Germline CDR1 and CDR2: KGHSH and LQKENI. CDR3 length: 15 residues. The DNA of the CDR3 is TGTGCCAGCTCACCAGACAGGCTCTCTGGAAACACCATATATTTT. It is translated as CASSPDRLSGNTIYF.

The chain links TRBV6-5 to TRBJ1-2, with a weak D call TRBD1 (6 bases). CDR1 is MNHEY, CDR2 SVGAGI, per germline. This CDR3 comprises 14 residues. Trimming took off 6 bases at V and 7 bases at J, with 18 bases between the two ends. This CDR3 is CASRGNQGPGGYTF. As DNA, the CDR3 is TGTGCCAGCAGGGGTAACCAGGGGCCTGGTGGCTACACCTTC.

J is TRBJ1-1 and V is TRBV21-1; the table calls TRBD1, which could not be checked here. TRBV21-1 is assigned pseudogene status. CDR3 length equals 15 residues. The CDR3 reads CASSKVPPDRSEAFF. The CDR3 DNA sequence: TGTGCCAGCAGCAAAGTTCCCCCAGACAGATCTGAAGCTTTCTTT.

This clone was detected a few times. The rearrangement joins TRBV6-6 to TRBJ2-5; 7 positions agree with TRBD1. The CDR3 extends over 14 amino acids. Germline CDR1 reads MNHNY; CDR2 reads SVGAGI (reference sequence). J gave up 5 bases and V 5 bases, and 8 bases lay outside the gene matches. The CDR3 sequence is CASSPLRGRETQYF. The CDR3 DNA reads as TGTGCCAGCAGTCCTTTAAGGGGGCGGGAGACCCAGTACTTC.

The chain employs TRBV19 and TRBJ2-7, with TRBD2 matching over 14 bases. The CDR3 runs 22 residues. The V and J ends lost 3 bases and 0 bases, in that order; junction bases with no gene match: 19. CDR1 and CDR2 from the germline V gene are LNHDA and SQIVND (reference sequence). CDR3 sequence: CASSISILMGLAGEHSSYEQYF. For the CDR3, the DNA is TGTGCCAGTAGTATTAGCATCCTGATGGGACTAGCGGGGGAACACAGCTCCTACGAGCAGTACTTC.

This clone was seen a handful of times. The rearrangement uses TRBV28 and TRBJ1-4, with D unclear. Germline CDR1 reads MDHEN; CDR2 reads SYDVKM. Trimming removed 6 bases at V and 8 bases at J, with 13 bases between. This CDR3 is built from 13 residues. The CDR3: CASRSPGREKLFF. CDR3 DNA: TGTGCCAGCAGGTCCCCCGGGAGGGAAAAACTGTTTTTT. The whole variable domain, remainder taken from reference TRBV28 and TRBJ1-4, is DVKVTQSSRYLVKRTGEKVFLECVQDMDHENMFWYRQDPGLGLRLIYFSYDVKMKEKGDIPEGYSVSREKKERFSLILESASTNQTSMYLCASRSPGREKLFFGSGTQLSVL.

This chain joins TRBV2 and TRBJ1-1; TRBD1 matches at 9 bases. J lost 5 bases, V lost 8 bases, and 9 bases had no gene match. The CDR3 contains 14 residues. Germline CDR1 SNHLY, CDR2 FYNNEI. CDR3 loop: CASEFDRGRTEAFF. CDR3 nucleotides: TGTGCCAGCGAATTCGACAGGGGGAGGACTGAAGCTTTCTTT.

CDR3 residues: CASSLNLWAGRYNEQFF. Here the CDR3 DNA reads TGTGCCAGCAGCTTAAACCTTTGGGCAGGAAGATACAATGAGCAGTTCTTC. The chain uses TRBV7-2 and TRBJ2-1; no clear D gene. The CDR3 length is 17 residues. The germline V and J ends were trimmed by 2 bases and 4 bases, with 18 bases remaining between them. Germline V gene lookup returns CDR1 SGHTA and CDR2 FQGNSA.

The V gene is TRBV9, the J gene TRBJ2-5; TRBD1 matches at 7 bases. V gave up 4 bases and J gave up 2 bases; unmatched junction bases: 5. Germline CDR1 is SGDLS and CDR2 is YYNGEE. CDR3 length equals 14 residues. CDR3 loop: CASSFRDRQETQYF. CDR3 nucleotide sequence: TGTGCCAGCAGCTTCCGGGACAGACAAGAGACCCAGTACTTC.

This clone was seen only once. The V gene is TRBV6-5, the J gene TRBJ2-7; no firm D call. Germline-derived CDR1 and CDR2 are MNHEY and SVGAGI. V lost 7 bases, J lost 0 bases, and 7 bases lay in between. The CDR3 covers 12 residues. This chain's CDR3 is CASTGRSYEQYF. In DNA, the CDR3 is TGTGCCAGCACTGGCCGCTCCTACGAGCAGTACTTC.

The chain is built from TRBV29-1 and TRBJ2-7, with 8 bases aligning to TRBD1. Trimming took 2 bases from V and 6 from J; bases not matched to a gene: 9. The CDR3 runs to 14 residues. Per germline, CDR1 SQVTM and CDR2 ANQGSEA. The CDR3 protein is CSVESRQGATEQYF. CDR3 bases: TGCAGCGTTGAAAGCAGGCAGGGGGCAACCGAGCAGTACTTC.

This sequence joins TRBV12-3 or TRBV12-4 and TRBJ1-5; D is possibly TRBD1 (6 bases). The CDR3 runs to 13 residues. V gave up 5 bases and J gave up 7 bases, with 12 bases separating them. CDR3: CASSQTGYQPQHF. In nucleotides, the CDR3 is TGTGCCAGCAGTCAGACAGGTTACCAGCCCCAGCATTTT.

The chain has TRBV12-3 or TRBV12-4 and TRBJ1-1; 8 bases fit TRBD1. The junction had 3 bases not matched to a gene; V was cut back by 5 bases and J by 4 bases. The CDR3 runs to 13 residues. DNA of the CDR3: TGTGCCAGCAGTCTGGACAGGGCCACTGAAGCTTTCTTT. Encoded protein: CASSLDRATEAFF.

This clone was detected once. The rearrangement joins TRBV7-9 to TRBJ2-5, with D unresolved. V was pared by 4 bases and J by 5 bases, with 11 bases between. Germline V gene data show CDR1 as SEHNR and CDR2 as FQNEAQ (reference sequence). The CDR3 has 13 amino acids. CDR3 protein: CASSSLLRETQYF. The CDR3 DNA is TGTGCCAGCAGCTCGTTACTCAGGGAGACCCAGTACTTC. Full variable domain (outside the CDR3, taken from reference TRBV7-9 and TRBJ2-5): DTGVSQNPRHKITKRGQNVTFRCDPISEHNRLYWYRQTLGQGPEFLTYFQNEAQLEKSRLLSDRFSAERPKGSFSTLEIQRTEQGDSAMYLCASSSLLRETQYFGPGTRLLVL.

This rearrangement joins TRBV4-2 to TRBJ2-1, with TRBD1 identical over 9 bases. V shed 5 bases, J shed 7 bases, and the junction held 6 bases outside the gene matches. Germline loops: CDR1 LGHNA, CDR2 YNFKEQ. This CDR3 comprises 14 residues. In nucleotides, the CDR3 is TGTGCCAGCAGCTCTCCGGGACAGGGAAATGAGCAGTTCTTC. Translation: CASSSPGQGNEQFF.

A single count supports this clone. V usage is TRBV5-1 and J usage is TRBJ2-1, with no clear D. This CDR3 has 11 amino acids. V dropped 5 bases and J dropped 8 bases, with 8 bases sitting between them. CDR1 and CDR2 (germline): SGHRS, YFSETQ. The CDR3 DNA reads as TGCGCCAGCAGGTCCGAGGATGAGCAGTTCTTC. Translation gives CASRSEDEQFF.

The V gene is TRBV6-1, the J gene TRBJ1-1, with 7 bases fitting TRBD1. Trimming removed 3 bases from V and 5 bases from J; junction bases left unmatched: 6. The CDR3 has 14 residues. CDR1 and CDR2 from the germline V gene are MNHNS and SASEGT. CDR3: CASSDYGQVTEAFF. In nucleotides, the CDR3 is TGTGCCAGCAGTGATTATGGACAGGTGACTGAAGCTTTCTTT.